This T cell receptor (beta chain) was profiled in a study of T cells in Graves' hyperthyroidism and ophthalmopathy. Study-wide results and caveats: Blood shared most expanded thyroid clonotypes above 0.001.

Progressors' blood was drawn at hyperthyroidism diagnosis, before ophthalmopathy symptoms. Fresh peripheral blood, 7.5 to 10 ml, yielded the PBMCs. Trimming shortened V by 4 bases and J by 8 bases, and 13 bases separated the two germline ends. CDR3 length: 13 residues. Germline assignment: CDR1 SGHRS and CDR2 YFSETQ. From RNA transcripts, TCR beta CDR3 regions were amplified. The HTBI primer set was used in a first-round RT-PCR of the TCR CDR3. TCRdb redid the calling of the multiplex PCR reads with MiXCR, one entry per CDR3 protein. Seen here are 550,000 to 850,000 distinct CDR3 sequences, 18% observed once, and the top ten hold 16%. This clonotype was seen at least ten times. Its target is not known.

The chain couples TRBV5-1 to TRBJ2-4; a possible D gene is TRBD2 (6 bases). Sequences were obtained from blood. This TCR was recovered from a woman aged 45-59 years with Graves' hyperthyroidism that later progressed to Graves' ophthalmopathy. CDR3 residues: CASSVGGVDIQYF. For the CDR3, the DNA is TGCGCCAGCAGCGTAGGAGGGGTGGACATTCAGTACTTC.